Below are 25 T cell receptor beta chains sequenced from a single sample in a study of blood T cell repertoires in COVID-19. Here immunoSEQ multiplex PCR was the method, and the copy in TCRdb shows in-frame clones only, minus some. This repertoire shows approximately 110,000 clones, around 85% found once; its top ten account for under 2%. Sequences were obtained from peripheral blood. The receptor source for this set is a man aged 50-59 years with acute or convalescent COVID-19.

The chain is built from TRBV10-3 and TRBJ2-1, with TRBD1 as a possible D gene (5 bases). V shed 2 bases and J shed 4 bases, with 6 bases lying between them. This CDR3 has 13 amino acids. Germline CDR1 reads ENHRY; CDR2 reads SYGVKD. This CDR3 is CAISERQYNEQFF. The CDR3 DNA is TGTGCCATCAGTGAGCGACAGTACAATGAGCAGTTCTTC.

This chain connects TRBV9 to TRBJ1-2, with TRBD1 as a possible D gene (5 bases). V was trimmed by 1 base and J by 4 bases, leaving 11 bases between them. The germline gives CDR1 SGDLS, CDR2 YYNGEE. CDR3 size: 14 residues. The DNA for the CDR3 is TGTGCCAGCAGCGTAATCGACAGCTCCTATGGCTACACCTTC. Its translation: CASSVIDSSYGYTF.

The chain has TRBV9 and TRBJ1-2; 8 bases are shared with TRBD1. The CDR3 totals 16 residues. Per germline, CDR1 SGDLS and CDR2 YYNGEE. J lost 8 bases, V lost 4 bases, and 16 bases had no gene match. CDR3 bases: TGTGCCAGCAGCCCCTCAACCTTCGGACAGGGTAGCGGCTACACCTTC. Translating it yields CASSPSTFGQGSGYTF.

V gene TRBV30 combines with J gene TRBJ1-1; possible D gene TRBD1, 5 bases. The CDR3 has 14 amino acids. Trimming pared 8 bases from V and 6 bases from J, leaving 22 bases between. CDR1 and CDR2 from the germline V gene are GTSNPN and SVGIG (reference sequence). The CDR3 spells CASTHRASGAEAFF. CDR3 DNA: TGTGCCAGCACCCACCGGGCCTCGGGGGCTGAAGCTTTCTTT.

The chain has TRBV5-1 and TRBJ1-4; 8 bases align to TRBD1. V gave up 4 bases and J gave up 2 bases; unmatched junction bases: 10. CDR1 and CDR2 (germline): SGHRS, YFSETQ. This CDR3 has 17 amino acids. CDR3 nucleotide sequence: TGCGCCAGCAGCCCGGACAGGGAGGGTTGGACTAATGAAAAACTGTTTTTT. Protein: CASSPDREGWTNEKLFF.

V and J are TRBV30 and TRBJ2-1, with 8 bases lining up with TRBD2. Trimming at V came to 0 bases and at J to 16 bases, leaving 14 bases not matched to a gene. Germline V gene lookup returns CDR1 GTSNPN and CDR2 SVGIG (reference sequence). The length of the CDR3 is 14 residues. The CDR3 spells CAWSVPGRRGGRFF. The CDR3 bases are TGTGCCTGGAGTGTACCGGGGCGACGGGGGGGCCGTTTCTTC.

This rearrangement joins TRBV5-8 to TRBJ1-1; no clear D. Trimming shortened V by 0 bases and J by 3 bases, and 15 bases separated the two germline ends. Per the germline V gene, CDR1 is SGHTS and CDR2 is YDEGEE. This CDR3 is 16 amino acids long. The CDR3 sequence: CASSLGVRRWDTEAFF. CDR3 sequence (DNA): TGTGCCAGCAGCTTGGGGGTTAGGAGGTGGGACACTGAAGCTTTCTTT.

Here the CDR3 DNA reads TGTGCCAGCAGCCCCCAGTGGGGGGAGCTGTTTTTT. Its protein product is CASSPQWGELFF. V gene TRBV7-3 combines with J gene TRBJ2-2; D is undetermined. The CDR3 runs 12 residues. V dropped 5 bases and J dropped 8 bases, with 9 bases sitting between them. From germline, CDR1 is SGHTA and CDR2 FQGTGA.

This chain connects TRBV28 to TRBJ2-2; a weak D match, TRBD1 (6 bases). Germline V CDR1 and CDR2: MDHEN, SYDVKM. Trimming shortened V by 5 bases and J by 0 bases, and 19 bases separated the two germline ends. The length of the CDR3 is 18 residues. CDR3 sequence: CASSPGQGWYPNTGELFF. The CDR3 DNA sequence: TGTGCCAGCAGTCCGGGACAAGGATGGTACCCGAACACCGGGGAGCTGTTTTTT.

This chain uses TRBV5-4 with TRBJ2-3, with a weak D call TRBD2 (6 bases). Trimming left V 4 bases short and J 0 bases short, with 15 bases between. CDR1 and CDR2 from the germline V gene are SGHNT and YYREEE (reference sequence). The CDR3 totals 16 residues. CDR3 DNA sequence: TGTGCCAGCAGCCGTCGGGACTTCGCTAGCACAGATACGCAGTATTTT. Encoded protein: CASSRRDFASTDTQYF.

The CDR3: CASSTGTKRTTDTQYF. The CDR3 DNA is TGTGCCAGCAGCACGGGGACTAAGCGGACTACAGATACGCAGTATTTT. J is TRBJ2-3 and V is TRBV5-4; 7 positions agree with TRBD2. Germline V gene data show CDR1 as SGHNT and CDR2 as YYREEE (reference sequence). J gave up 3 bases and V 4 bases, and 11 bases lay outside the gene matches. This CDR3 comprises 16 residues.

This chain joins TRBV4-1 and TRBJ2-2; 7 nucleotides align to TRBD2. The CDR3 spans 16 residues. Germline CDR1 reads MGHRA; CDR2 reads YSYEKL. The junction had 11 bases not matched to a gene; V was cut back by 4 bases and J by 6 bases. DNA for the CDR3: TGCGCCAGCAGCCCCGCTGGGAGGGTACTGTCCGGGGAGCTGTTTTTT. Protein sequence: CASSPAGRVLSGELFF.

The chain joins TRBV9 to TRBJ2-3, with TRBD2 matching over 8 bases. Germline assignment: CDR1 SGDLS and CDR2 YYNGEE. The CDR3 runs to 17 residues. The V gene end was trimmed by 4 bases and the J gene end by 1 base; junction bases not matched to a gene: 11. This CDR3 reads CASSSRGPGGGTDTQYF. The DNA for the CDR3 is TGTGCCAGCAGCTCCCGGGGACCGGGGGGGGGCACAGATACGCAGTATTTT.

The chain joins TRBV28 to TRBJ1-5; 7 nucleotides line up with TRBD1. The CDR3 has 16 residues. Germline V lookup: CDR1 MDHEN, CDR2 SYDVKM. Unmatched junction bases numbered 10, after V lost 6 bases and J lost 2 bases. The CDR3 sequence: CASSYLDRARNQPQHF. CDR3 sequence (DNA): TGTGCCAGCAGCTATCTAGACAGGGCTCGCAATCAGCCCCAGCATTTT.

This chain uses TRBV25-1 with TRBJ1-2; maybe TRBD1 (6 bases). The CDR3 is made up of 12 amino acids. Germline CDR1 MGHDK, CDR2 SYGVNS. V lost 2 bases, J lost 6 bases, and 7 bases lay in between. CDR3 in amino acids: CASSETGNGYTF. CDR3 in DNA: TGTGCCAGCAGTGAAACAGGGAATGGCTACACCTTC.

The rearrangement links TRBV19 to TRBJ1-4; 8 bases line up with TRBD1. With V trimmed by 3 bases and J by 8 bases, 5 bases remained unmatched. Germline V CDR1 and CDR2: LNHDA, SQIVND (reference sequence). The CDR3 spans 14 residues. CDR3: CASSMSGGREKLFF. In nucleotides, the CDR3 is TGTGCCAGTAGTATGTCAGGGGGCAGAGAAAAACTGTTTTTT.

The chain links TRBV5-6 to TRBJ1-2; 11 bases map to TRBD1. Germline V gene data show CDR1 as SGHDT and CDR2 as YYEEEE. The V and J ends lost 5 bases and 4 bases, in that order; junction bases with no gene match: 7. CDR3 length: 15 residues. CDR3 nucleotides: TGTGCCAGCAGTGTGGACAGGGGGCGAGGCTATGGCTACACCTTC. This codes for CASSVDRGRGYGYTF.

The CDR3 sequence is CASRRAGTGVDYGYTF. The DNA of the CDR3 is TGTGCCAGCAGACGGGCCGGGACAGGGGTAGACTATGGCTACACCTTC. The V gene is TRBV4-2, the J gene TRBJ1-2, with 10 bases lining up with TRBD1. Unmatched junction bases numbered 10, after V lost 6 bases and J lost 3 bases. The CDR3 covers 16 residues. CDR1 and CDR2 (germline): LGHNA, YNFKEQ.

This chain joins TRBV27 and TRBJ1-5; 9 bases match TRBD1. Germline loops: CDR1 MNHEY, CDR2 SMNVEV (reference sequence). This CDR3 is 18 amino acids long. After removal of 4 bases from V and 0 bases from J, the junction contained 10 bases not matched to a gene. The CDR3 spells CASSSRPGQGVSNQPQHF. The CDR3 DNA is TGTGCCAGCAGTTCCCGCCCGGGACAGGGTGTTAGCAATCAGCCCCAGCATTTT.

The chain carries TRBV25-1 and TRBJ1-4, with D possibly TRBD1 on 5 matching bases. The CDR3 is 15 residues long. Per germline, CDR1 MGHDK and CDR2 SYGVNS. Trimming took off 3 bases at V and 2 bases at J, with 10 bases between the two ends. The CDR3 sequence is CASSDWRGTNEKLFF. CDR3 nucleotides: TGTGCCAGCAGTGATTGGAGGGGTACTAATGAAAAACTGTTTTTT.

This sequence joins TRBV2 and TRBJ1-5; 8 bases align to TRBD1. V trimming: 5 bases; J trimming: 6 bases; junction bases outside the gene matches: 6. The CDR3 totals 14 residues. Germline CDR1 reads SNHLY; CDR2 reads FYNNEI. The CDR3 here is CASSLQGDAQPQHF. In nucleotides, the CDR3 is TGTGCCAGCAGTCTACAGGGGGATGCTCAGCCCCAGCATTTT.

This CDR3 is CASSWQGANTEAFF. In nucleotides, the CDR3 is TGTGCCAGCAGCTGGCAGGGGGCGAACACTGAAGCTTTCTTT. The V call is TRBV13, the J call TRBJ1-1; 8 positions agree with TRBD1. CDR1 and CDR2 from the germline V gene are PRHDT and FYEKMQ (reference sequence). This CDR3 is 14 amino acids long. J gave up 1 base and V 4 bases, and 2 bases lay outside the gene matches.

The chain uses TRBV6-5 and TRBJ2-5, with D possibly matching TRBD2 (6 bases). Germline CDR1 reads MNHEY; CDR2 reads SVGAGI. V was trimmed by 7 bases and J by 2 bases, leaving 14 bases between them. CDR3 length equals 14 residues. CDR3 nucleotide sequence: TGTGCCAGCACCATGGGACTGGGGCAAGAGACCCAGTACTTC. It codes for CASTMGLGQETQYF.

The gene calls are TRBV6-5 and TRBJ1-1; 7 bases map to TRBD1. Per germline, CDR1 MNHEY and CDR2 SVGAGI. The CDR3 is 15 residues long. The J segment lost 3 bases and the V segment lost 4 bases, leaving 8 bases of the junction unmatched. The CDR3 sequence: CASSSAGGTYTEAFF. In nucleotides, the CDR3 is TGTGCCAGCAGTTCGGCAGGGGGAACGTACACTGAAGCTTTCTTT.

This sequence joins TRBV9 and TRBJ2-3; possible D gene TRBD1, 7 bases. Germline V gene data show CDR1 as SGDLS and CDR2 as YYNGEE. V was pared by 4 bases and J by 2 bases, with 23 bases between. The CDR3 runs 18 residues. The CDR3 region has the DNA TGTGCCAGCAGCCTCAGACAGGGAACTAGCCTTTTCACAGATACGCAGTATTTT. It specifies CASSLRQGTSLFTDTQYF.